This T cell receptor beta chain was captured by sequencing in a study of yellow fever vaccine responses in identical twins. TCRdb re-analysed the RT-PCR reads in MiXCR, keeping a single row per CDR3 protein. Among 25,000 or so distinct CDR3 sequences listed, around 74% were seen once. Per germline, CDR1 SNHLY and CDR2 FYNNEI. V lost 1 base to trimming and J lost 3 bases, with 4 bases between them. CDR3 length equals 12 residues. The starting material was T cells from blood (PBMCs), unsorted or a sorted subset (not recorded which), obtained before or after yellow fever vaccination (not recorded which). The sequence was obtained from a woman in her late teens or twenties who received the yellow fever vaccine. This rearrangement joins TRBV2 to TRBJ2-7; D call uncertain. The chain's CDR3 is CASSEEGYEQYF. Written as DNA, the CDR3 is TGTGCCAGCAGTGAAGAGGGCTACGAGCAGTACTTC.